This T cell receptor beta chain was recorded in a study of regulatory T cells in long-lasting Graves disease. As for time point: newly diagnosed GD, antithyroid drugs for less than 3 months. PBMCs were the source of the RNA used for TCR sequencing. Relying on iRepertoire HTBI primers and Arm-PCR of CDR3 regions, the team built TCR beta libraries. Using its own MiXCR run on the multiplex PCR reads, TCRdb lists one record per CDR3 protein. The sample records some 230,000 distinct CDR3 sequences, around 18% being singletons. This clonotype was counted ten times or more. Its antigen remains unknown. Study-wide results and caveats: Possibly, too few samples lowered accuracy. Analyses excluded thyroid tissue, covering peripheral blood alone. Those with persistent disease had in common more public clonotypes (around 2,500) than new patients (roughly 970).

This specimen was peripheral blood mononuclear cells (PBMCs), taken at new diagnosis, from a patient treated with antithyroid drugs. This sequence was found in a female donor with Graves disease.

In DNA, the CDR3 is TGTGCCAGCAGCTTAAAACAGGGAGGAACTTATACGCAGTATTTT. This sequence encodes CASSLKQGGTYTQYF. The rearrangement joins TRBV7-6 to TRBJ2-3, with D perhaps assigned TRBD1 or TRBD2 (6 bases each). Germline V gene lookup returns CDR1 SGHVS and CDR2 FNYEAQ. The CDR3 length is 15 residues. Trimming stripped 2 bases from V and 7 bases from J, with 16 bases between.